This TCR beta chain was found in a study of CD8 T cells in Susac syndrome. Study-level information: Patients with Susac syndrome were therapy-naive, taking corticosteroids, with some also receiving intravenous immunoglobulin, or taking intravenous immunoglobulin alone at the time their blood was drawn.

The authors reverse transcribed roughly 0.5 to 1 ug RNA with random hexamers. TCRdb processed the immunoSEQ multiplex PCR reads anew with MiXCR; each CDR3 protein has one entry. The sample holds approximately 180,000 distinct CDR3 sequences, around 94% seen once. Purification of the CD8+ and CD4+ T cells relied on negative isolation, and TEMRA cells underwent FACS enrichment. Sequencing was carried out using CD4+ T cells from PBMCs. The source of this sequence is a human donor with Susac syndrome.

CDR3 region: CSVEGTGFYNEQFF. CDR3 sequence (DNA): TGCAGCGTTGAGGGGACAGGGTTCTACAATGAGCAGTTCTTC. This chain joins TRBV29-1 and TRBJ2-1; TRBD1 matches at 9 bases. Germline CDR1 reads SQVTM; CDR2 reads ANQGSEA. The CDR3 totals 14 residues. V gave up 3 bases and J gave up 3 bases; unmatched junction bases: 3.